The source of this T cell receptor (beta chain) is a study of blood T cells in healthy people across ages. Comment on this clonotype: Antigen: not known.

Whole-study findings and limits: Long-lived donors exceeded aged donors in naive CD4+ cells and diversity.

Alongside a J-beta primer mix, a sample-barcoded 5' primer served in a second PCR lasting roughly 7 to 11 cycles. Each cDNA was tagged by a template-switch adaptor containing 12 random nucleotides. Via MiXCR, TCRdb re-called the 5' RACE reads, giving one row per CDR3 protein. The table lists hundreds of thousands of distinct CDR3 sequences, about half of them singletons. CDR1 and CDR2 (germline): SEHNR, FQNEAQ (reference sequence). This CDR3 region has 13 residues. V lost 3 bases and J 5 bases, leaving 11 bases between the germline ends. Each donor gave roughly 10 milliliters of peripheral blood. At least 7 million PBMCs were isolated per sample.

The receptor was isolated from a man of 80 years or more in good health. V gene TRBV7-9 combines with J gene TRBJ2-7; D call uncertain. Sequences were obtained from blood. The CDR3 DNA sequence: TGTGCCAGCAGCTTCTCAGCAGGCCACGAGCAGTACTTC. It codes for CASSFSAGHEQYF.